This is a list of T cell receptor beta chains from one sample in a study of cytomegalovirus exposure and HLA in healthy donors. Profiled with immunoSEQ multiplex PCR; TCRdb holds only in-frame clones, not every one. This sample has about 120,000 clones, with approximately 10% found just once. Input material: PBMCs. The receptors here all came from a woman under 30 in good health and CMV-seropositive. CDR3s include the opening cysteine and the closing phenylalanine or tryptophan. D genes are given only for firm matches. Where a row states a size, it is once, few, many or the class of an expanded clone; other rows omit it.

J gene,clone size,V gene,D gene,CDR3 protein,CDR3 DNA
TRBJ2-5,few,TRBV30,TRBD2,CAWSPGLAGAGETQYF,TGTGCCTGGAGCCCGGGACTAGCGGGAGCGGGAGAGACCCAGTACTTC
TRBJ1-5,many,TRBV2,.,CASSWEGVGQPQHF,TGTGCCAGCAGTTGGGAGGGCGTCGGTCAGCCCCAGCATTTT
TRBJ2-1,.,TRBV27,TRBD2,CASSSGTSAHNEQFF,TGTGCCAGCAGTTCCGGGACTAGCGCCCACAATGAGCAGTTCTTC
TRBJ2-2,.,TRBV6-5,.,CASNDRNTGELFF,TGTGCCAGCAATGACAGAAACACCGGGGAGCTGTTTTTT
TRBJ1-5,.,TRBV10-3,.,CAISEAQGEQPQHF,TGTGCCATCAGTGAGGCACAGGGCGAACAGCCCCAGCATTTT
TRBJ1-1,.,TRBV11-2,.,CASRHGGGRNTEAFF,TGTGCCAGCAGGCATGGGGGGGGAAGAAACACTGAAGCTTTCTTT
TRBJ1-1,.,TRBV27,.,CASSTGFEAFF,TGTGCCAGCAGTACAGGTTTTGAAGCTTTCTTT
TRBJ2-1,few,TRBV29-1,.,CSLQDYNEQFF,TGCAGTCTCCAGGACTACAATGAGCAGTTCTTC
TRBJ2-7,.,TRBV5-1,TRBD1,CASSLGQPTYEQYF,TGCGCCAGCAGCCTGGGACAGCCGACCTACGAGCAGTACTTC
TRBJ1-1,few,TRBV4-1,TRBD1,CASSHPGGTDTEAFF,TGCGCCAGCAGCCATCCCGGAGGGACAGACACTGAAGCTTTCTTT
TRBJ2-7,few,TRBV5-8,.,CASSLGQRSSYEQYF,TGTGCCAGCAGCTTGGGACAGAGGAGCTCCTACGAGCAGTACTTC
TRBJ2-7,few,TRBV7-2,TRBD1,CASSPDRGLSYEQYF,TGTGCCAGCAGCCCAGACAGGGGGCTCTCCTACGAGCAGTACTTC
TRBJ1-2,.,TRBV2,.,CASSIKTDPNYGYTF,TGTGCCAGCAGCATCAAGACAGATCCTAACTATGGCTACACCTTC
TRBJ2-7,.,TRBV4-1,.,CASSQVWISGRTTHEQYF,TGCGCCAGCAGCCAAGTTTGGATATCGGGGAGGACAACCCACGAGCAGTACTTC
TRBJ1-2,.,TRBV7-9,.,CASSPYYDAGYTF,TGTGCCAGCAGCCCCTACTACGATGCTGGCTACACCTTC
TRBJ1-1,.,TRBV10-3,.,CAISDERDEAFF,TGTGCCATCAGTGATGAACGAGATGAAGCTTTCTTT
TRBJ1-3,few,TRBV30,.,CAWRFDSSSGNTIYF,TGTGCCTGGAGGTTTGACAGCTCAAGCGGAAACACCATATATTTT
TRBJ1-4,.,TRBV4-1,.,CASSRRGLPEEKLFF,TGCGCCAGCAGCCGACGTGGACTCCCGGAGGAAAAACTGTTTTTT
TRBJ2-1,.,TRBV14,TRBD2,CASSQDLPSGPGVQFF,TGTGCCAGCAGCCAAGATCTGCCTAGCGGGCCGGGGGTGCAGTTCTTC
TRBJ2-3,.,TRBV9,.,CASSVEDFGGDTQYF,TGTGCCAGCAGCGTAGAGGATTTTGGGGGCGATACGCAGTATTTT
TRBJ1-4,.,TRBV4-1,.,CASSLGFRGTNEKLFF,TGCGCCAGCAGCCTCGGATTCAGGGGAACTAATGAAAAACTGTTTTTT
TRBJ2-3,.,TRBV27,.,CASRQVDTQYF,TGTGCCAGCAGACAGGTGGATACGCAGTATTTT
TRBJ2-5,few,TRBV27,TRBD2,CASSLLAGVRETQYF,TGTGCCAGCAGTTTGCTAGCGGGAGTGCGAGAGACCCAGTACTTC
TRBJ2-3,.,TRBV19,.,CASSIDISVADTQYF,TGTGCCAGTAGTATCGATATTAGCGTCGCAGATACGCAGTATTTT
TRBJ2-7,.,TRBV28,TRBD1,CASRRDRGQTYEQYF,TGTGCCAGCAGGAGGGACAGGGGGCAAACCTACGAGCAGTACTTC
TRBJ1-6,few,TRBV6-5,.,CASSYSSQGGRSPLHF,TGTGCCAGCAGTTACTCGAGTCAGGGTGGTCGTTCACCCCTCCACTTT
TRBJ2-7,.,TRBV11-2,TRBD2,CASRSPGTRFREQYF,TGTGCCAGCAGATCTCCCGGGACTAGATTTCGGGAGCAGTACTTC
TRBJ2-2,.,TRBV4-1,.,CASSQAVKAVRRGGELFF,TGCGCCAGCAGCCAAGCGGTAAAGGCAGTGAGGCGTGGTGGGGAGCTGTTTTTT
TRBJ2-1,few,TRBV2,.,CASFVSSAYNEQFF,TGTGCCAGCTTTGTTTCTAGCGCGTACAATGAGCAGTTCTTC
TRBJ1-4,.,TRBV2,TRBD1,CASSQRQGTNEKLFF,TGTGCCAGCAGCCAAAGACAGGGGACTAATGAAAAACTGTTTTTT
TRBJ2-2,few,TRBV10-1,TRBD2,CASSESGRDTGELFF,TGCGCCAGCAGTGAGAGCGGGAGGGACACCGGGGAGCTGTTTTTT
TRBJ1-1,.,TRBV5-4,TRBD1,CASSLTGGNTEAFF,TGTGCCAGCAGCTTGACAGGGGGGAACACTGAAGCTTTCTTT
TRBJ2-3,.,TRBV6-1,.,CASRSTWTDTQYF,TGTGCCAGCAGGTCGACTTGGACAGATACGCAGTATTTT
TRBJ2-1,.,TRBV15,TRBD1,CATSFGTGAVREQFF,TGTGCCACCAGCTTCGGGACAGGGGCGGTCCGGGAGCAGTTCTTC
TRBJ1-1,few,TRBV5-1,.,CASRGQGNTEAFF,TGCGCCAGCAGGGGACAAGGGAACACTGAAGCTTTCTTT
TRBJ2-1,.,TRBV4-1,.,CASSTYDNEQFF,TGCGCCAGCAGCACCTACGACAATGAGCAGTTCTTC
TRBJ1-1,few,TRBV11-2,TRBD1,CASSLNRGTEAFF,TGTGCCAGCAGCTTAAACAGGGGCACTGAAGCTTTCTTT
TRBJ1-5,.,TRBV2,.,CASSWTVINQPQHF,TGTGCCAGCAGTTGGACAGTAATCAATCAGCCCCAGCATTTT
TRBJ1-5,few,TRBV21-1,.,CASSSPDRGNQPQHF,TGTGCCAGCAGCTCCCCGGACAGGGGGAACCAGCCCCAGCATTTT
TRBJ1-5,few,TRBV18,TRBD1,CASSPGLGQVNQPQHF,TGTGCCAGCTCACCCGGGCTTGGACAGGTCAATCAGCCCCAGCATTTT
TRBJ1-2,.,TRBV20-1,.,CSASSSGYTF,TGCAGTGCTAGTTCTAGTGGCTACACCTTC
TRBJ1-5,.,TRBV19,TRBD1,CASSINRGRKGNQPQHF,TGTGCCAGTAGTATCAACAGGGGGCGAAAGGGCAATCAGCCCCAGCATTTT
TRBJ2-3,many,TRBV9,.,CASSVEGSTDTQYF,TGTGCCAGCAGCGTAGAGGGGAGCACAGATACGCAGTATTTT
TRBJ1-5,few,TRBV19,.,CASSDLGLDSQPQHF,TGTGCCAGTAGTGATTTGGGACTTGATAGTCAGCCCCAGCATTTT
TRBJ2-3,once,TRBV7-6,.,CASSPVGGMNTDTQYF,TGTGCCAGCAGCCCAGTTGGGGGCATGAACACAGATACGCAGTATTTT
TRBJ2-7,.,TRBV10-3,TRBD1,CAISETGQGNHEQYF,TGTGCCATCAGTGAGACGGGACAGGGGAACCACGAGCAGTACTTC
TRBJ1-5,few,TRBV20-1,.,CSASDLGPQHF,TGCAGTGCTAGTGATCTAGGCCCCCAGCATTTT
TRBJ2-3,.,TRBV15,.,CATSRDGSGETSTDTQYF,TGTGCCACCAGCAGAGATGGCAGCGGAGAGACTAGCACAGATACGCAGTATTTT
TRBJ1-1,.,TRBV28,.,CASSPGQLRAEAFF,TGTGCCAGCAGTCCAGGACAGCTCAGGGCTGAAGCTTTCTTT
TRBJ1-5,.,TRBV27,.,CASRGSVHGGQPQHF,TGTGCCAGCAGGGGCTCGGTGCATGGGGGGCAGCCCCAGCATTTT
TRBJ2-1,few,TRBV9,TRBD1,CASSVAETGGAEVFF,TGTGCCAGCAGCGTAGCTGAGACAGGGGGCGCGGAGGTGTTCTTC
TRBJ2-3,.,TRBV11-3,TRBD1,CASSLGGQGPDTQYF,TGTGCCAGCAGCTTAGGGGGACAGGGTCCGGATACGCAGTATTTT
TRBJ2-6,few,TRBV4-1,.,CASSWGHSGANVLTF,TGCGCCAGCAGCTGGGGACATTCTGGGGCCAACGTCCTGACTTTC